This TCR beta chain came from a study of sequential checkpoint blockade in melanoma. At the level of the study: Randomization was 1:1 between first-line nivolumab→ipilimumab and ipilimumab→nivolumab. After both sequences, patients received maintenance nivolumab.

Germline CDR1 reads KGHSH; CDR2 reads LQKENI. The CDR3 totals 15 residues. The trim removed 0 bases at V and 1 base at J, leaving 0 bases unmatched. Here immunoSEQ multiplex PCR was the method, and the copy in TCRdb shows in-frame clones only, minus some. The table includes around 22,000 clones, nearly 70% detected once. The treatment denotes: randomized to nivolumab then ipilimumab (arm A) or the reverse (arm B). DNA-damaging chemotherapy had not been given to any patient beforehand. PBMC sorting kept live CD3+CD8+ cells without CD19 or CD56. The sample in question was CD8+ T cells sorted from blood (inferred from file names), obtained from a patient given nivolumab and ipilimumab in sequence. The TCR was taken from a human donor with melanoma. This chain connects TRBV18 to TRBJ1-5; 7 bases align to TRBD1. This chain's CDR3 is CASSPPTGSNQPQHF. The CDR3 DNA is TGTGCCAGCTCACCACCGACAGGGAGCAATCAGCCCCAGCATTTT.